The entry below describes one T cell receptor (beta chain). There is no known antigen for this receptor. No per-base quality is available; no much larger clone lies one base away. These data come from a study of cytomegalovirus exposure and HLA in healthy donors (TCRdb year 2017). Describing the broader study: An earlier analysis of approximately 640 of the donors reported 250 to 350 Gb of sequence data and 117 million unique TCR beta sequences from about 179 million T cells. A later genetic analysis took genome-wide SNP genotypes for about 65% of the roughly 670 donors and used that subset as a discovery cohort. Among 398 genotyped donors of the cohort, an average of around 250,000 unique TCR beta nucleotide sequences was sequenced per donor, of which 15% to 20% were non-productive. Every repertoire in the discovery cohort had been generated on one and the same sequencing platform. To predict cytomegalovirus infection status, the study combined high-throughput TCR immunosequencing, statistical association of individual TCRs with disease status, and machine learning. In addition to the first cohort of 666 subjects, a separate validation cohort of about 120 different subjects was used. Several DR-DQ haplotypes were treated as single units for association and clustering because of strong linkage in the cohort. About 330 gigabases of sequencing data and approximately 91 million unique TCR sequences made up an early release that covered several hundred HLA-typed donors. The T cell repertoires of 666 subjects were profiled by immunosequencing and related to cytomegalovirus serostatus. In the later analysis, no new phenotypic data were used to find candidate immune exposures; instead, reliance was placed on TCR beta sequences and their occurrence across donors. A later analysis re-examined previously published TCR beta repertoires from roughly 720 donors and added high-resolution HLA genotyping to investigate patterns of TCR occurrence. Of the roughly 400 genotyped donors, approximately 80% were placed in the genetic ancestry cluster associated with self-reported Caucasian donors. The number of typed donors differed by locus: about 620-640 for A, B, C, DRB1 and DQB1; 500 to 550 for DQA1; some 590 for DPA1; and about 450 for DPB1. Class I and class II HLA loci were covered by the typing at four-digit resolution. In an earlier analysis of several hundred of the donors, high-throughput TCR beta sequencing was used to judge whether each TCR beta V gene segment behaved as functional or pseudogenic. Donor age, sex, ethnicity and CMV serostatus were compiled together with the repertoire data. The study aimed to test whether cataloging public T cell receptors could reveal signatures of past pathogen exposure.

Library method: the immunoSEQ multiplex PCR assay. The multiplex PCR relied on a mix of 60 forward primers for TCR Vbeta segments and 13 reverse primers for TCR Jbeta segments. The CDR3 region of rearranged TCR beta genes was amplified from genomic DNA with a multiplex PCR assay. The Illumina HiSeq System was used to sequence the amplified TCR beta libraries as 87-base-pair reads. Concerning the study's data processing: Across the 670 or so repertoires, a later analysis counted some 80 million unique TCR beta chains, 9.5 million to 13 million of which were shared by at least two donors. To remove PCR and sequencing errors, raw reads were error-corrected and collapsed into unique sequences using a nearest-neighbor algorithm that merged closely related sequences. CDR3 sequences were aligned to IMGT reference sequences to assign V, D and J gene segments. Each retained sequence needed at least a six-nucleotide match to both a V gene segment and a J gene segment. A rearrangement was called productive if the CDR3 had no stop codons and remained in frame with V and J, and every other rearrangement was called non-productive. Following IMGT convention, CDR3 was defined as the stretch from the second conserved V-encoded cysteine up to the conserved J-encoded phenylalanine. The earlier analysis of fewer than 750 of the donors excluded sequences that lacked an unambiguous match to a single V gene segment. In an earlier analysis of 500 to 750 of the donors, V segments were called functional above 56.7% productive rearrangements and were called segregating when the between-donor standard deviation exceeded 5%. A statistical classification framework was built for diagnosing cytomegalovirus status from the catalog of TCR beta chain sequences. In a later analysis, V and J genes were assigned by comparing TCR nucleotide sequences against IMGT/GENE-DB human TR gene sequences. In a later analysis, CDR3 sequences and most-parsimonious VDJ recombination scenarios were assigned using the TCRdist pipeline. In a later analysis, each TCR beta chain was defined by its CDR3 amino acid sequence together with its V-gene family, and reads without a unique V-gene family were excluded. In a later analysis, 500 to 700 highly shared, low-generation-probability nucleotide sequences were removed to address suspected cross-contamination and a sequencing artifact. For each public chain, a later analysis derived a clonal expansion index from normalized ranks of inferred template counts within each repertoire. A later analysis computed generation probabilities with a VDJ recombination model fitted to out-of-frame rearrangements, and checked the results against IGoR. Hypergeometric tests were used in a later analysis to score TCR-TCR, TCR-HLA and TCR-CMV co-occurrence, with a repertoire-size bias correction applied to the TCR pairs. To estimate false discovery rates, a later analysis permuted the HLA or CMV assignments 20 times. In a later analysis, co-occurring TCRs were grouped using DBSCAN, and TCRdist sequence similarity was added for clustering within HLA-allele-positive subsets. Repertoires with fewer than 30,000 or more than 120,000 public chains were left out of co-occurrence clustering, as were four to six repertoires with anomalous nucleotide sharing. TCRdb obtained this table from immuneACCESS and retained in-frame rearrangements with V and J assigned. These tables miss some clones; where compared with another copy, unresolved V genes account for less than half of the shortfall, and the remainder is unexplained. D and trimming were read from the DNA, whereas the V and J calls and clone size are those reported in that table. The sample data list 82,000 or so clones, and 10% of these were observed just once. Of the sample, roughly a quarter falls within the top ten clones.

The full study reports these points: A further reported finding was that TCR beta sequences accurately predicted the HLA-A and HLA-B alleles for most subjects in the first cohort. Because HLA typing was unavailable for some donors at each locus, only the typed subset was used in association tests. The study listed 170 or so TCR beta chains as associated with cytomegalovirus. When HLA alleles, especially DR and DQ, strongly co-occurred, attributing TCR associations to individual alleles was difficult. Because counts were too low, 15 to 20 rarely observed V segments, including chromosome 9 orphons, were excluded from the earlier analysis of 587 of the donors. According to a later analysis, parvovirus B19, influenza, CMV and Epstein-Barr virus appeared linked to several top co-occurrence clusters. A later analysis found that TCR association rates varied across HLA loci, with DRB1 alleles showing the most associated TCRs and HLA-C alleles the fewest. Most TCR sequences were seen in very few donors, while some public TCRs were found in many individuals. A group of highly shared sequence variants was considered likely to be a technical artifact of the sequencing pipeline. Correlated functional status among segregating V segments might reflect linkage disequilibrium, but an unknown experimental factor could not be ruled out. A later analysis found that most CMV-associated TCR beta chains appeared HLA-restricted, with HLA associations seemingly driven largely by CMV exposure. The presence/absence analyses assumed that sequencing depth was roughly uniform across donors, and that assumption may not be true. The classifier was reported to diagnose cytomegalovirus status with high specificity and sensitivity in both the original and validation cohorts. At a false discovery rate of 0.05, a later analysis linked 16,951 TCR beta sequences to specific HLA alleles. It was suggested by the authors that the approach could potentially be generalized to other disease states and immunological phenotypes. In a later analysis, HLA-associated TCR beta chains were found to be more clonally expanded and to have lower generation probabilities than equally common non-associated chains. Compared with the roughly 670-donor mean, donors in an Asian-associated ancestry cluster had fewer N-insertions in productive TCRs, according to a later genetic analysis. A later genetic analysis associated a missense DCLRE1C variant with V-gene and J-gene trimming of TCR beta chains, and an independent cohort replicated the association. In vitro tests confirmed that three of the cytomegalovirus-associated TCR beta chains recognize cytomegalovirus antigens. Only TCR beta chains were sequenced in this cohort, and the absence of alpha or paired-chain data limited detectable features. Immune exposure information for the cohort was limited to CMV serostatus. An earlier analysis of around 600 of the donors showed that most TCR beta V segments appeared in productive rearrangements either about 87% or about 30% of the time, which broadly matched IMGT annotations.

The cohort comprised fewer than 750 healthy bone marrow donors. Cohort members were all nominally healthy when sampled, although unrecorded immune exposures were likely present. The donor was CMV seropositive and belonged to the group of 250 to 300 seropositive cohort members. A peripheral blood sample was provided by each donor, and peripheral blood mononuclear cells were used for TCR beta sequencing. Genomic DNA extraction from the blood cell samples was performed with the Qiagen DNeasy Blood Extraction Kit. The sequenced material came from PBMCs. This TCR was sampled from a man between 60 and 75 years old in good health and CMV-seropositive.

In nucleotide form, the sequence is TGTGCCAGCAGCCCCCCTAGCTCCTACGAGCAGTACTTC. This translates into CASSPPSSYEQYF. This receptor chain uses TRBV13 and TRBJ2-7; the D gene is not confidently resolved. Taken from the germline V gene (reference sequence), the CDR1 and CDR2 loops are PRHDT and FYEKMQ. The CDR3 holds 13 amino acids from the cysteine to the phenylalanine. Only the CDR3 DNA is retained, 39 bases long and in frame from the first base. V is pared back by 5 bases and J by 0 bases, with 8 bases lying between the germline termini.